This note documents a single T cell receptor (beta chain) sequence. The data derive from a study of ipilimumab plus nivolumab after autologous stem cell transplantation. Produced via immunoSEQ multiplex PCR; TCRdb's table is partial and in-frame only. The data hold fewer than 30,000 clones, with about 82% observed a single time. V lost 1 base, J lost 5 bases, and 14 bases lay in between. Germline values: CDR1 SEHNR, CDR2 FQNEAQ (reference sequence). The CDR3 extends over 15 amino acids. Patients got ipilimumab 1 mg/kg beginning 14 to 28 days post-transplant. Through week 26, nivolumab 3 mg/kg IV was given weeks 1, 4, 7, 10, then biweekly.

This sample comprised PBMCs, obtained in a trial of ipilimumab plus nivolumab as post-transplant consolidation. The receptor's source is a male donor with diffuse large B-cell lymphoma. The rearrangement links TRBV7-9 to TRBJ2-5; the D gene is possibly TRBD2 (6 bases). CDR3 region: CASSLGTTNPETQYF. The CDR3 nucleotides are TGTGCCAGCAGCTTAGGGACTACAAATCCGGAGACCCAGTACTTC.